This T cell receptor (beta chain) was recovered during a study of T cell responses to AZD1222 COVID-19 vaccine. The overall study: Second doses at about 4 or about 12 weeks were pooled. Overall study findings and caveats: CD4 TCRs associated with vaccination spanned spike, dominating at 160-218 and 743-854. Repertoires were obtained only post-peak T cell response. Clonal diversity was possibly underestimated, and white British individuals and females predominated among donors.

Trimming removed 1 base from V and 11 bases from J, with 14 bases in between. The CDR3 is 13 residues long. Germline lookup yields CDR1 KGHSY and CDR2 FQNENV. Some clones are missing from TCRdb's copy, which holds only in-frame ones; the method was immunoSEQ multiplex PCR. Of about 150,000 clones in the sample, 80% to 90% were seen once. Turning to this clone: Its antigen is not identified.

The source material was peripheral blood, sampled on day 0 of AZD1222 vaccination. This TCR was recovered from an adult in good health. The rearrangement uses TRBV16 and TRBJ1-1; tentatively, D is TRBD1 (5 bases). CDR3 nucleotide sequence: TGTGCCAGCAGCCAATTTGGCAGGGACTTGGCTTTCTTT. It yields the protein CASSQFGRDLAFF.